Listed below are T cell receptor beta chains from one sample, sequenced in a study of blood T cells in healthy people across ages. TCRdb independently ran MiXCR on the 5' RACE reads; one entry per CDR3 protein. The sample includes around 800,000 distinct CDR3 sequences, around 62% of them seen just once. Input material: blood. The source is a young man in good health. Both conserved end residues are part of each CDR3. Each record gives: clone size, J gene, V gene, D gene, CDR3 DNA, CDR3 protein. A D gene is named only where the DNA matches it firmly. Clone size is not always given. Where it is, it says once, few, many or a class for expanded clones.

clone_size: few
j_call: TRBJ2-5
v_call: TRBV7-2
d_call: -
cdr3_nt: TGTGCCAGCAGCAAGGACAATTACCAAGAGACCCAGTACTTC
cdr3_aa: CASSKDNYQETQYF

clone_size: -
j_call: TRBJ2-7
v_call: TRBV7-3
d_call: -
cdr3_nt: TGTGCCAGCAGTTCATTACCGGGACACACCTACGAGCAGTACTTC
cdr3_aa: CASSSLPGHTYEQYF

clone_size: -
j_call: TRBJ2-7
v_call: TRBV28
d_call: TRBD1
cdr3_nt: TGTGCCAGCAGCTATTTCAAACCGGGACAGGGATACAATGAGCAGTACTTC
cdr3_aa: CASSYFKPGQGYNEQYF

clone_size: few
j_call: TRBJ2-7
v_call: TRBV2
d_call: -
cdr3_nt: TGTGCCAGCATGGCCAGCGCCTACGAGCAGTACTTC
cdr3_aa: CASMASAYEQYF

clone_size: -
j_call: TRBJ2-1
v_call: TRBV29-1
d_call: -
cdr3_nt: TGCAGCGTAGACCCGCGGAGCTCCGGGTCGAATGAGCAGTTCTTC
cdr3_aa: CSVDPRSSGSNEQFF

clone_size: -
j_call: TRBJ2-1
v_call: TRBV3-1
d_call: TRBD2
cdr3_nt: TGTGCCAGCAGCCATGCAGGCAGACTAGCGGAATTGGTCAATGAGCAGTTCTTC
cdr3_aa: CASSHAGRLAELVNEQFF

clone_size: -
j_call: TRBJ1-1
v_call: TRBV5-1
d_call: -
cdr3_nt: TGCGCCAGCAGCATGACAGAGAACACTGAAGCTTTCTTT
cdr3_aa: CASSMTENTEAFF

clone_size: once
j_call: TRBJ2-1
v_call: TRBV10-3
d_call: -
cdr3_nt: TGTGCCAGCGGCGGAGCGCCTTACAATGAGCAGTTCTTC
cdr3_aa: CASGGAPYNEQFF

clone_size: -
j_call: TRBJ2-7
v_call: TRBV28
d_call: -
cdr3_nt: TGTGTCAGCAGTTTAGCTGGTTACGAGCAGTACTTC
cdr3_aa: CVSSLAGYEQYF

clone_size: -
j_call: TRBJ2-5
v_call: TRBV29-1
d_call: -
cdr3_nt: TGCAGCGTGGAGGACGGGCAAGAGACCCAGTACTTC
cdr3_aa: CSVEDGQETQYF

clone_size: -
j_call: TRBJ2-7
v_call: TRBV29-1
d_call: -
cdr3_nt: TGCAGCGTTGTAGGAGGGACGTGGGTCGTCTACGAGCAGTACTTC
cdr3_aa: CSVVGGTWVVYEQYF

clone_size: -
j_call: TRBJ2-2
v_call: TRBV7-3
d_call: TRBD1
cdr3_nt: TGTGCCAGCAGCCCGACAGGGCGGGACACCGGGGAGCTGTTTTTT
cdr3_aa: CASSPTGRDTGELFF

clone_size: -
j_call: TRBJ1-4
v_call: TRBV7-9
d_call: -
cdr3_nt: TGTGCCAGCAGGTTTGGGATGGGACGTGAAAAACTGTTTTTT
cdr3_aa: CASRFGMGREKLFF